This TCR beta chain was sequenced during a study of T cell changes during pregnancy in multiple sclerosis. Looked up from germline, CDR1 is MDHEN and CDR2 is SYDVKM. There are 15 residues in the CDR3. Trimming left V 5 bases short and J 6 bases short, with 20 bases between. Data came from immunoSEQ multiplex PCR; TCRdb stores just in-frame clones and leaves some out. The data hold tens of thousands of clones, with around nine tenths observed a single time. The material was CD8+ T cells from peripheral blood mononuclear cells, obtained before pregnancy. The chain joins TRBV28 to TRBJ2-7; perhaps TRBD2 as D (6 bases). This TCR was sampled from a female donor with multiple sclerosis, enrolled in a pregnancy study. Here the CDR3 reads CASSPTRRVGGEQYF. The DNA for the CDR3 is TGTGCCAGCAGTCCCACAAGGAGGGTCGGAGGCGAGCAGTACTTC.